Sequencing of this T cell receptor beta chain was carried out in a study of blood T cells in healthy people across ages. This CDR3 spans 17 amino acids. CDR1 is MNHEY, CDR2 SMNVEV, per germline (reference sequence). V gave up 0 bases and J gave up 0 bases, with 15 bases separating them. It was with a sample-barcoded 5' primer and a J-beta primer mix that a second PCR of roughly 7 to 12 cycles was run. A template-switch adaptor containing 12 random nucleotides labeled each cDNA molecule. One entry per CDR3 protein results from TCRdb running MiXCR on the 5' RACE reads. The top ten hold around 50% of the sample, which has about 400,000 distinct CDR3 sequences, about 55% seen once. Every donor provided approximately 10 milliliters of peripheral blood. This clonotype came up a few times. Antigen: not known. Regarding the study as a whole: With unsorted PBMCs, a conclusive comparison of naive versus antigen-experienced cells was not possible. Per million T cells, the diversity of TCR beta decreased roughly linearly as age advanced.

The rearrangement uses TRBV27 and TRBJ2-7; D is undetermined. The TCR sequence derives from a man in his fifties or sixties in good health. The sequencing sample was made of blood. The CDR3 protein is CASSLSSVAPSSYEQYF. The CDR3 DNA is TGTGCCAGCAGTTTATCAAGTGTGGCACCAAGCTCCTACGAGCAGTACTTC.